This T cell receptor beta chain was sequenced during a study of regulatory T cells in long-lasting Graves disease (dated by TCRdb to the early 2020s). With regard to the full study: Patients with newly diagnosed Graves' disease had been on antithyroid drugs for under 3 months. Patients with persistent Graves' disease were compared with patients with newly diagnosed Graves' disease using TCR sequencing and RNA sequencing of peripheral blood. The study took place in China and was registered as a clinical trial. A total of roughly 35 samples were covered by TCR sequencing, comprising around 13 persistent and around 20 newly diagnosed Graves' disease patients.

Study-wide conclusions, independent of this receptor: Persistent disease showed preferential use of TRBV28, TRBJ1-2 and TRBJ2-5, whereas newly diagnosed disease favored TRBV20-1 and TRBJ2-1. A larger number of public clonotypes was shared among persistent patients (around 2,700) than among newly diagnosed patients (approximately 1,000). The authors noted that the small sample size was a limitation that may lower accuracy. Persistent Graves' disease patients showed lower TCR Shannon entropy and fewer highly expanded clones than newly diagnosed patients, suggesting clonal expansion. Sequencing and analysis were restricted to the TCR beta chain. Only peripheral blood was studied, because thyroid tissue, the primary lesion, was inaccessible.

The time point label, as the study defines it: newly diagnosed GD, antithyroid drugs for less than 3 months. RNA was extracted from PBMCs in TRIzol for both TCR sequencing and RNA sequencing. The diagnosis of Graves' disease was made according to American Thyroid Association guidelines. Patients were recruited from an endocrinology department in Xi'an, China. Each patient gave 8.5 to 9.5 milliliters of peripheral blood, collected in an EDTA anticoagulant tube. Ficoll Paque Plus density gradient separation was used to isolate PBMCs, and no further T cell sorting was done. An Agilent 2100 Bioanalyzer and agarose gel were used to assess RNA quality, and a NanoDrop 2000 was used to measure RNA concentration. Comment on this clonotype: It lacks a known antigen. Base qualities are not at hand, and no much larger clone is one base apart.

The CDR3, cysteine through phenylalanine, is 14 amino acids long. Just CDR3 DNA is preserved here, 42 bases in frame from base 1. The germline V gene provides CDR1 MDHEN and CDR2 SYDVKM. A distance of 15 bases separates the germline ends of V and J, which lose 3 bases and 12 bases respectively. To prepare the library, multiplex PCR was applied. Sequencing used an Illumina HiSeq 4000. CDR3 regions were amplified by Arm-PCR with iRepertoire HTBI primers to construct TCR beta libraries. Before sequencing, the PCR products went through gel purification. On the study's bioinformatics: Gene usage analysis of CDR3 amino acid clonotypes used the roughly 60 TRBV and some 13 TRBJ segments found across samples. COPE and FqMerger were used to merge filtered high-quality paired reads into contigs. BLAST was used to align contigs to the IMGT TRBV, TRBD and TRBJ reference genes, and CDR3 was defined following IMGT. Any clonotype with a frequency above 0.1% was counted as a highly expanded clone. Shannon entropy was used to measure repertoire diversity, and the Gini coefficient was used to measure V-J evenness. A clonotype found in more than one individual was treated as public. The public reads were quality trimmed at Q25 with fastp and then assembled into clones with MiXCR by TCRdb, keeping productive beta chains. Under each unique CDR3 protein, matching rows form one entry showing the most common genes and DNA. The authors' filters were not applied to this entry. This sample holds about 460,000 distinct CDR3 sequences; 11% to 15% were observed only once. The ten largest clones add up to around a sixth of the sample.

The sample was also linked to a second study, of T cells in Graves' hyperthyroidism and ophthalmopathy. Reported in the second study: Stable Graves' hyperthyroidism was defined as no progression to ophthalmopathy during 18 months of follow-up. Hyperthyroidism patients were aged 18 to 65 years and newly diagnosed, with disease duration of less than 2 months. Exclusion was applied to patients with uncontrolled infections, other autoimmune diseases, pregnancy or lactation. Clinical symptoms, serum thyroxine and TRAb, thyroid ultrasound, and orbital computed tomography formed the basis for the diagnoses. The first round of RT-PCR for the TCR CDR3 was performed with the HTBI primer set and the Qiagen OneStep RT-PCR kit. Blood samples also contained most of the expanded thyroid clonotypes (frequency above 0.001), which suggests that blood repertoires may reflect thyroid immune responses. A model built on a 13 V-J signature distinguished ophthalmopathy from stable hyperthyroidism, reaching 85% to 90% sensitivity and approximately 83% specificity in cross-validation and 80%/75% in testing. In validation, the model predicted progression to ophthalmopathy with just under 71% sensitivity and 72% to 85% specificity, a median of 6.5 months before onset. TCR V-J signatures able to tell the groups apart were searched for in a discovery cohort of around 95 patients, of whom fewer than 45 had Graves' ophthalmopathy and around 57 had stable Graves' hyperthyroidism. Prospective prediction of ophthalmopathy was tested in an independent validation cohort consisting of 18 hyperthyroidism patients and around 16 patients who later progressed to ophthalmopathy. The roughly 100 discovery patients were randomly divided into training and test sets at a 7:3 ratio. Thyroid tissue and blood T-cell repertoires from six Graves' hyperthyroidism patients were also compared in the study. After blood sampling, hyperthyroidism patients were treated with methimazole at a starting dose of 30 mg daily, and ophthalmopathy patients were treated with high-dose intravenous methylprednisolone. Libraries were constructed in a second round of multiplex PCR, after which size selection and purification were performed. Paired-end sequencing of the libraries was performed with 100 bp reads on an Illumina HiSeq2000. Raw data were processed with SOAPnuke, discarding reads with adapters, uncalled bases, mean Phred below 15, or no exact constant-primer or identifier match. COPE v1.2.5 was used to merge the high-quality paired reads, and each unique nucleotide sequence was defined as a clonotype. MiTCR v1.1 was used to align clonotypes to the IMGT TRBV, TRBD and TRBJ reference segments. The analysis included only V-J combinations with a frequency above 0.0001, which together covered 99% to 99.2% of the repertoires. A TCS score was defined as the ratio of F50 (clonal expansion) to E x V (chaos), with BLOSUM62-based TCRdist applied between CDR3 peptides within each V-J. Welch's t-statistics and random forest reduced 514 V-J features to some 14, which were used in a naive Bayes classifier (R e1071). Sample size was not statistically predetermined, and blinding of investigators to group allocation was not performed. According to the paper, TCR Vbeta CDR3 sequencing was carried out on 135 peripheral blood samples, which came from under 50 ophthalmopathy, 75 or so hyperthyroidism and about 17 progressor patients.

This clonotype was sampled from a woman between 45 and 65 years old with Graves disease. Donor details come from another sample of the same person, matched by shared clones. The sequence is built from TRBV28 and TRBJ1-6, and TRBD1 may be the D gene, going by 6 matching bases. The specimen was peripheral blood mononuclear cells (PBMCs), collected at new diagnosis, from a patient treated with antithyroid drugs. CDR3 protein: CASSLWDTAQPLHF. Here is the DNA: TGTGCCAGCAGTTTGTGGGACACCGCTCAACCCCTCCACTTT.